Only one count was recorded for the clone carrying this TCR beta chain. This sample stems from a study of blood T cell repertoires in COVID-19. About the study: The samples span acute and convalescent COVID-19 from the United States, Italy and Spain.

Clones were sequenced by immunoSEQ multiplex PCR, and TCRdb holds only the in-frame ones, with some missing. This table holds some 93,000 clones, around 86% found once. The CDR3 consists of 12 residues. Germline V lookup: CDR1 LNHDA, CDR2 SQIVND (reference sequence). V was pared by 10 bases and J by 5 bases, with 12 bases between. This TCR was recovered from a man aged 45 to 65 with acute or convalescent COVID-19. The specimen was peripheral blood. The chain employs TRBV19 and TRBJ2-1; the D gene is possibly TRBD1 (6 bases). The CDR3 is CATLGTHNEQFF. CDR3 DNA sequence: TGTGCCACCCTGGGGACACACAATGAGCAGTTCTTC.